One and the same sample provided the 20 T cell receptor beta chains below, sequenced in a study of blood T cell repertoires in COVID-19 (dated by TCRdb to about 2020). To prepare the library, the immunoSEQ multiplex PCR assay was applied. The source is immuneACCESS, and TCRdb retained only in-frame sequences with V and J called. Part of the clones is not carried over; for the studies checked, unresolved V genes explain less than half of this, and the remainder is unexplained. For this sample there are under 300,000 clones; roughly 80% appear just once. The leading ten clones occupy roughly 3.2% of the sample. The sequenced material came from peripheral blood. All receptors derive from a woman in her late teens or twenties with acute or convalescent COVID-19.

The V gene is TRBV25-1, the J gene TRBJ2-1; 7 positions match TRBD1. The CDR3 has 13 residues. J was trimmed by 7 bases and V by 5 bases; bases with no gene match: 5. Germline V gives CDR1 MGHDK, CDR2 SYGVNS. CDR3 residues: CASSPSGGNEQFF. CDR3 coding DNA: TGTGCCAGCAGTCCCTCAGGGGGTAATGAGCAGTTCTTC. The variable domain in full, with the rest retrieved from reference TRBV25-1 and TRBJ2-1, is EADIYQTPRYLVIGTGKKITLECSQTMGHDKMYWYQQDPGMELHLIHYSYGVNSTEKGDLSSESTVSRIRTEHFPLTLESARPSHTSQYLCASSPSGGNEQFFGPGTRLTVL.

With regard to this clone: Just one base apart from a much larger clone, this may be a read error. V gene TRBV27 combines with J gene TRBJ2-2; a weak D match, TRBD2 (5 bases). The CDR3 covers 15 residues. Germline V gives CDR1 MNHEY, CDR2 SMNVEV (reference sequence). This CDR3 is CANSLFGVATGELFF. CDR3 bases: TGTGCCAACAGTTTATTCGGGGTAGCCACCGGGGAGCTGTTTTTT.

This chain links TRBV2 with TRBJ2-5; 8 bases align to TRBD1. Germline V gene sequence: CDR1 SNHLY, CDR2 FYNNEI. Losses at the gene ends were 1 base for V and 4 bases for J; bases not matched to a gene: 5. This CDR3 has 15 amino acids. CDR3 sequence (DNA): TGTGCCAGCAGTGAAGGGGGACAGGCGGGAGAGACCCAGTACTTC. It translates to CASSEGGQAGETQYF.

The chain combines TRBV27 with TRBJ1-1, with D hard to call. V dropped 7 bases and J dropped 0 bases, with 12 bases sitting between them. The CDR3 is made up of 14 amino acids. Germline assignment: CDR1 MNHEY and CDR2 SMNVEV (reference sequence). The CDR3 is CASTKSRMNTEAFF. The CDR3 DNA is TGTGCCAGCACCAAAAGCAGGATGAACACTGAAGCTTTCTTT.

V gene TRBV21-1 combines with J gene TRBJ1-5; the D segment call TRBD1 is taken from the table without a DNA check. TRBV21-1 is a pseudogene locus. The CDR3 runs to 19 residues. The CDR3, as DNA: TGTGCCAGCAGCACCCACCCGGACCGCGCCGGGACACCCTATCAGCCCCAGCATTTT. This sequence encodes CASSTHPDRAGTPYQPQHF.

This clone is a singleton in its sample. The V gene is TRBV10-3, the J gene TRBJ2-4; D not certain. Germline V gene data show CDR1 as ENHRY and CDR2 as SYGVKD. The germline V and J ends were trimmed by 0 bases and 0 bases, with 6 bases remaining between them. This CDR3 has 15 residues. CDR3 nucleotide sequence: TGTGCCATCAGTGAGTCGGGCTTAGCCAAAAACATTCAGTACTTC. It specifies CAISESGLAKNIQYF.

The chain couples TRBV7-4 to TRBJ1-6; D is ambiguous. The CDR3 is 15 amino acids. Trimming left V 4 bases short and J 3 bases short, with 10 bases between. The germline V gene has CDR1 SGHVT and CDR2 SQSDAQ. The CDR3 region has the DNA TGTGCCAGCAGCTATGTGACATTCTATAATTCACCCCTCCACTTT. It encodes CASSYVTFYNSPLHF.

The chain uses TRBV5-5 and TRBJ2-7, with D possibly being TRBD1 (5 bases). With 1 base removed from V and 5 bases from J, the gap between germline ends came to 10 bases. Germline lookup yields CDR1 SGHKS and CDR2 YYEKEE (reference sequence). This CDR3 is 13 amino acids long. The CDR3 loop is CASSLFFRDEQYF. The CDR3 DNA is TGTGCCAGCAGCTTGTTCTTCAGGGACGAGCAGTACTTC.

This clone came up a few times. The chain uses TRBV14 and TRBJ2-1; possible D gene TRBD2, 5 bases. Germline assignment: CDR1 SGHDN and CDR2 FVKESK. The CDR3 is made up of 13 amino acids. V lost 2 bases and J lost 8, with 10 bases in between. This chain's CDR3 is CASSQRRVDEQFF. As DNA, the CDR3 is TGTGCCAGCAGCCAAAGGCGGGTCGATGAGCAGTTCTTC.

The chain employs TRBV24-1 and TRBJ1-2, with 7 bases lining up with TRBD1. V lost 7 bases, J lost 1 base, and 5 bases stayed unmatched. The CDR3 runs to 14 residues. Germline lookup yields CDR1 KGHDR and CDR2 SFDVKD. The CDR3 loop reads CATSPTGNNYGYTF. Here the CDR3 DNA reads TGTGCCACCAGCCCGACAGGGAATAACTATGGCTACACCTTC.

V and J are TRBV18 and TRBJ2-7; 8 bases are a match to TRBD1. Germline loops: CDR1 KGHSH, CDR2 LQKENI. There are 16 residues in the CDR3. V shed 1 base and J 2 bases; nucleotides not matched to a gene: 7. The CDR3 is CASSPQSAQGAYEQYF. The CDR3 DNA reads as TGTGCCAGCTCACCACAATCGGCACAGGGGGCCTACGAGCAGTACTTC.

The genes are TRBV27 and TRBJ1-6, with TRBD1 matching 10 bases. This CDR3 is built from 15 residues. V lost 7 bases to trimming and J lost 9 bases; unmatched junction nucleotides: 9. Germline CDR1 MNHEY, CDR2 SMNVEV (reference sequence). In DNA, the CDR3 is TGTGCCAGCACCGATCCGGGACAGGGGCCTTCACCCCTCCACTTT. This gives the protein CASTDPGQGPSPLHF.

The V gene is TRBV7-2, the J gene TRBJ1-3; no definite D call. With 5 bases removed from V and 0 bases from J, the gap between germline ends came to 5 bases. Germline V gene data show CDR1 as SGHTA and CDR2 as FQGNSA. The CDR3 covers 13 residues. In nucleotides, the CDR3 is TGTGCCAGCAGCCCCAACTCTGGAAACACCATATATTTT. Its protein is CASSPNSGNTIYF.

The chain combines TRBV27 with TRBJ1-2; the match to TRBD1 covers 8 bases. V was clipped by 4 bases and J by 5 bases; unmatched bases: 15. The CDR3 is 17 residues long. CDR1 and CDR2 from the germline V gene are MNHEY and SMNVEV (reference sequence). DNA of the CDR3: TGTGCCAGCAGTTACGCGGACAGGGTAGGTCCCCCGTATGGCTACACCTTC. Residues: CASSYADRVGPPYGYTF.

A few counts support this clone. Distinct nucleotide sequences in the sample also encode this CDR3. The rearrangement links TRBV5-1 to TRBJ1-3, with 9 nucleotides matching TRBD1. V lost 3 bases and J lost 1; bases outside the gene matches: 2. The CDR3 has 15 amino acids. The germline V gene has CDR1 SGHRS and CDR2 YFSETQ. The CDR3 here is CASSSGQGSGNTIYF. The CDR3 DNA is TGCGCCAGCAGCTCGGGACAGGGTTCTGGAAACACCATATATTTT.

The sample holds a few counts of this clone. The genes are TRBV30 and TRBJ2-2; perhaps TRBD1 as D (5 bases). The CDR3 is 12 amino acids. Germline V lookup: CDR1 GTSNPN, CDR2 SVGIG (reference sequence). With 7 bases removed from V and 1 base from J, the gap between germline ends came to 7 bases. CDR3 in DNA: TGTGCCTTTACAGGGAACACCGGGGAGCTGTTTTTT. This sequence encodes CAFTGNTGELFF.

V is TRBV4-3 and J is TRBJ1-3, with TRBD1 matching over 9 bases. After removal of 0 bases from V and 1 base from J, the junction contained 4 bases not matched to a gene. Germline CDR1 reads LGHNA; CDR2 reads YSLEER. This CDR3 is built from 17 residues. CDR3 coding DNA: TGCGCCAGCAGCCAAGACGGGACAGGGCGATCTGGAAACACCATATATTTT. The encoded protein is CASSQDGTGRSGNTIYF.

The chain couples TRBV2 to TRBJ1-1, with 7 bases matching TRBD1. Per germline, CDR1 SNHLY and CDR2 FYNNEI. V gave up 6 bases and J gave up 8 bases; unmatched junction bases: 6. The CDR3 spans 12 residues. The CDR3 coding sequence is TGTGCCAGCAGCGGGACAGAAGTAGAAGCTTTCTTT. Amino acid sequence: CASSGTEVEAFF.

A few counts support this clone. CDR3 DNA sequence: TGTGCCAGCAGGGGACAGGGAGGTGGCTACACCTTC. It yields the protein CASRGQGGGYTF. V is TRBV7-2 and J is TRBJ1-2, with TRBD1 matching over 9 bases. This CDR3 spans 12 amino acids. Trimming cost V 6 bases and J 7 bases; bases outside gene matches: 3. CDR1 and CDR2 (germline): SGHTA, FQGNSA.

V and J are TRBV6-2 or TRBV6-3 and TRBJ1-1, with D possibly matching TRBD1 (5 bases). Germline CDR1 and CDR2: MNHEY and SVGEGT. V lost 2 bases, J lost 6 bases, and 13 bases lay in between. The CDR3 sequence is 14 residues long. The CDR3 spells CASSYRSGKAEAFF. The DNA of the CDR3 is TGTGCCAGCAGTTACAGGTCAGGGAAGGCTGAAGCTTTCTTT.